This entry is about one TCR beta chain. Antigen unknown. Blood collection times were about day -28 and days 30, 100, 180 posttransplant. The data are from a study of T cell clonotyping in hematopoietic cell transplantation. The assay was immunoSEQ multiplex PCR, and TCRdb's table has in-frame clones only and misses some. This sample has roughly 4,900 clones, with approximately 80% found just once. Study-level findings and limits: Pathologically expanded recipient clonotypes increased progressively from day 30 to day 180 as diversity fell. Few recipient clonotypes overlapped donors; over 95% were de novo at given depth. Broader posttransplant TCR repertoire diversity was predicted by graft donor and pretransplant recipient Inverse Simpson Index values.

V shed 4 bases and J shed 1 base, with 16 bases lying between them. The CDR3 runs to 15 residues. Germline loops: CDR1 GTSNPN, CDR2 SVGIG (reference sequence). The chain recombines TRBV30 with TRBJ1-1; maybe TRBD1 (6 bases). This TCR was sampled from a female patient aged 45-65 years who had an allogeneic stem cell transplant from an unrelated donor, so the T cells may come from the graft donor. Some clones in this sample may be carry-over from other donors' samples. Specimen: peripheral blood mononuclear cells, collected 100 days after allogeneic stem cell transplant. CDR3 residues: CAWKPKQGTNTEAFF. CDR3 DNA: TGTGCCTGGAAACCGAAACAGGGTACGAACACTGAAGCTTTCTTT.